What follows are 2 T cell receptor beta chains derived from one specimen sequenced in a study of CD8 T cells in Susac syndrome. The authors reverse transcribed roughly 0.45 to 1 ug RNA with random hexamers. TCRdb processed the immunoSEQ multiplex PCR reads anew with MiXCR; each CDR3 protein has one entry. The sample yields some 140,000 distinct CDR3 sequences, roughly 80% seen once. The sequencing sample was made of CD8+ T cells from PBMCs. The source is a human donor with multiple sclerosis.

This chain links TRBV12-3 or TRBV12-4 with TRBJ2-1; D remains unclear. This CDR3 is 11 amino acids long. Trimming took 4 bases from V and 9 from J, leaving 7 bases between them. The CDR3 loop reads CASSSLAEQFF. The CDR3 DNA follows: TGTGCCAGCAGTTCCTTAGCTGAGCAGTTCTTC.

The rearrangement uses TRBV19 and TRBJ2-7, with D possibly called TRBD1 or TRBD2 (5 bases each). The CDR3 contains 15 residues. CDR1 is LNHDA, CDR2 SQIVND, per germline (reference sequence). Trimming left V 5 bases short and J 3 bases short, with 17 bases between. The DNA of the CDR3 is TGTGCCAGTAGTCCCGGGACCGAATATCACTACGAGCAGTACTTC. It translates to CASSPGTEYHYEQYF.